The 30 T cell receptor beta chains given below trace back to one sample, sequenced in a study of control samples from healthy donors and cancer patients. Sequencing was performed with immunoSEQ multiplex PCR; in TCRdb, only in-frame clones are kept and a portion is missing. The data contain 130,000 to 150,000 clones, 80% to 95% of them singletons. What was sequenced was blood. These receptors were collected from a man under 40 in good health.

The chain has TRBV7-2 and TRBJ1-1; D is perhaps TRBD1 (6 bases). CDR3 size: 16 residues. Germline V gene sequence: CDR1 SGHTA, CDR2 FQGNSA. Deletions cut 0 bases from V and 4 bases from J, with 15 bases between. The CDR3: CASSLALTGGTTEAFF. CDR3 bases: TGTGCCAGCAGCTTAGCTTTGACAGGAGGTACCACTGAAGCTTTCTTT.

The chain is built from TRBV9 and TRBJ2-1; possible D gene TRBD1, 5 bases. This CDR3 region has 15 residues. Deletions cut 3 bases from V and 6 bases from J, with 16 bases between. Germline assignment: CDR1 SGDLS and CDR2 YYNGEE. CDR3 nucleotides: TGTGCCAGCAGCGATGGGGCTTTTGGTTTCAATGAGCAGTTCTTC. It translates to CASSDGAFGFNEQFF. The full variable domain, its missing parts supplied by reference TRBV9 and TRBJ2-1, is DSGVTQTPKHLITATGQRVTLRCSPRSGDLSVYWYQQSLDQGLQFLIQYYNGEERAKGNILERFSAQQFPDLHSELNLSSLELGDSALYFCASSDGAFGFNEQFFGPGTRLTVL.

The chain is built from TRBV6-2 or TRBV6-3 and TRBJ1-2; D is possibly TRBD1 (6 bases). With 2 bases removed from V and 4 bases from J, the gap between germline ends came to 8 bases. From germline, CDR1 is MNHEY and CDR2 SVGEGT. The CDR3 is 13 amino acids. The CDR3 region is CASSYGGSYGYTF. CDR3 nucleotide sequence: TGTGCCAGCAGTTACGGGGGCTCCTATGGCTACACCTTC.

This clone was found a few times. The chain combines TRBV30 with TRBJ2-3; TRBD2 matches 10 bases. The trim removed 2 bases at V and 4 bases at J, leaving 6 bases unmatched. This CDR3 is built from 15 residues. Looked up from germline, CDR1 is GTSNPN and CDR2 is SVGIG (reference sequence). CDR3 DNA sequence: TGTGCCTGGAGTCTTAGCGGGAGGTTCGCAGATACGCAGTATTTT. Protein sequence: CAWSLSGRFADTQYF.

This clone appeared a single time. The genes are TRBV11-3 and TRBJ2-7; 8 nucleotides line up with TRBD1. J gave up 6 bases and V 2 bases, and 9 bases lay outside the gene matches. The CDR3 spans 15 residues. CDR1 SGHNT and CDR2 YENEEA come from the germline V gene. CDR3 residues: CASSLFRQGAGEQYF. The CDR3 DNA follows: TGTGCCAGCAGCTTATTTCGCCAGGGGGCGGGCGAGCAGTACTTC.

This chain links TRBV14 with TRBJ2-3, with D perhaps matching TRBD1 (5 bases). There are 20 residues in the CDR3. The germline V gene has CDR1 SGHDN and CDR2 FVKESK. V lost 0 bases, J lost 2 bases, and 24 bases lay in between. The CDR3 coding sequence is TGTGCCAGCAGCCAAGATAAGGGGCGACTGCAGTTCATGTTCACAGATACGCAGTATTTT. It specifies CASSQDKGRLQFMFTDTQYF.

The chain couples TRBV6-5 to TRBJ1-1; a possible D gene is TRBD1 (5 bases). The CDR3 runs to 15 residues. V was trimmed by 7 bases and J by 0 bases, leaving 15 bases between them. Germline-derived CDR1 and CDR2 are MNHEY and SVGAGI. CDR3 nucleotides: TGTGCCAGCATGGGGACGCAAATCTTGAACACTGAAGCTTTCTTT. This gives the protein CASMGTQILNTEAFF.

V and J are TRBV2 and TRBJ2-1; D is possibly TRBD1 (6 bases). CDR3 size: 15 residues. CDR1 and CDR2 (germline): SNHLY, FYNNEI. The V end lost 2 bases, the J end lost 2 bases, and 10 bases lay between the germline ends. The CDR3 sequence: CASSEYRATYNEQFF. For the CDR3, the DNA is TGTGCCAGCAGTGAATACAGGGCAACCTACAATGAGCAGTTCTTC.

The chain is built from TRBV18 and TRBJ2-1; D remains unclear. The CDR3 length is 14 residues. Trimming took 6 bases from V and 3 from J, leaving 12 bases between them. Germline V gene lookup returns CDR1 KGHSH and CDR2 LQKENI. In DNA, the CDR3 is TGTGCCAGCTCCGACCTTCGAGTCTACAATGAGCAGTTCTTC. Its translation is CASSDLRVYNEQFF.

The rearrangement uses TRBV29-1 and TRBJ2-7, with D unclear. CDR1 and CDR2 from the germline V gene are SQVTM and ANQGSEA. V was cut by 1 base and J by 4 bases, with 5 bases left in between. The CDR3 spans 11 residues. CDR3 amino acids: CSVEAEYEQYF. CDR3 in DNA: TGCAGCGTTGAAGCGGAGTACGAGCAGTACTTC.

J is TRBJ2-1 and V is TRBV7-9; D tentatively reads TRBD1 or TRBD2 (5 bases each). Trimming took 4 bases from V and 5 from J, leaving 21 bases between them. Germline V gives CDR1 SEHNR, CDR2 FQNEAQ (reference sequence). The CDR3 loop spans 17 amino acids. CDR3 nucleotides: TGTGCCAGCAGCTCCGCGGCCGGGACGCGGCCTAACAATGAGCAGTTCTTC. Its translation: CASSSAAGTRPNNEQFF.

The chain combines TRBV7-9 with TRBJ1-4; D uncertain. Trimming removed 5 bases at V and 3 bases at J, with 13 bases between. From germline, CDR1 is SEHNR and CDR2 FQNEAQ (reference sequence). The CDR3 spans 15 residues. The CDR3 here is CASSRNTAPNEKLFF. CDR3 nucleotides: TGTGCCAGCAGCAGAAACACTGCTCCTAATGAAAAACTGTTTTTT.

The chain couples TRBV5-1 to TRBJ1-1, with D hard to call. This CDR3 is built from 14 residues. Germline CDR1 reads SGHRS; CDR2 reads YFSETQ. V was cut by 1 base and J by 1 base, with 8 bases left in between. The CDR3 sequence is CASSLRSANTEAFF. CDR3 nucleotide sequence: TGCGCCAGCAGCTTGAGGTCCGCGAACACTGAAGCTTTCTTT.

The genes are TRBV9 and TRBJ1-1, with 9 bases matching TRBD1. From germline, CDR1 is SGDLS and CDR2 YYNGEE. The CDR3 spans 14 residues. Trimming took 5 bases from V and 1 from J; bases not matched to a gene: 3. The CDR3 loop reads CASSRQGENTEAFF. Here the CDR3 DNA reads TGTGCCAGCAGTCGACAGGGGGAGAACACTGAAGCTTTCTTT.

This chain joins TRBV30 and TRBJ1-3; 10 bases match TRBD1. With V trimmed by 4 bases and J by 4 bases, 4 bases remained unmatched. CDR1 is GTSNPN, CDR2 SVGIG, per germline (reference sequence). The CDR3 runs 14 residues. CDR3: CAWIRQGAGNTIYF. For the CDR3, the DNA is TGTGCCTGGATAAGACAGGGGGCCGGAAACACCATATATTTT.

The J gene is TRBJ1-5, the V gene TRBV9; D is ambiguous. CDR3 length: 15 amino acids. Germline CDR1 reads SGDLS; CDR2 reads YYNGEE. The germline V and J ends were trimmed by 8 bases and 1 base, with 16 bases remaining between them. The CDR3 reads CASSPSELSNQPQHF. The CDR3 nucleotides are TGTGCCAGTTCCCCATCCGAATTGAGCAATCAGCCCCAGCATTTT. Drawing the rest from reference TRBV9 and TRBJ1-5, the complete variable domain is DSGVTQTPKHLITATGQRVTLRCSPRSGDLSVYWYQQSLDQGLQFLIQYYNGEERAKGNILERFSAQQFPDLHSELNLSSLELGDSALYFCASSPSELSNQPQHFGDGTRLSIL.

The V gene is TRBV10-3, the J gene TRBJ2-3; 8 bases line up with TRBD1. This CDR3 region has 13 residues. The V segment lost 3 bases and the J segment 7 bases; nucleotides outside the gene matches: 3. The germline gives CDR1 ENHRY, CDR2 SYGVKD. This CDR3 is CAISETGGNTQYF. The DNA for the CDR3 is TGTGCCATCAGTGAAACAGGGGGAAATACGCAGTATTTT.

In its sample, this clone was seen once. The chain has TRBV6-6 and TRBJ2-7; D remains ambiguous. Trimming took 6 bases from V and 4 from J, leaving 13 bases between them. Germline loops: CDR1 MNHNY, CDR2 SVGAGI (reference sequence). The CDR3 totals 13 residues. This CDR3 is CASSPPAVYEQYF. The CDR3, as DNA: TGTGCCAGCAGCCCTCCGGCTGTTTACGAGCAGTACTTC.

The chain has TRBV29-1 and TRBJ2-7; tentative D call: TRBD1 (6 bases). CDR3 length: 11 amino acids. The germline V gene encodes CDR1 SQVTM and CDR2 ANQGSEA. The V end was cut by 6 bases, the J end by 6 bases, with 12 bases between. Written as DNA, the CDR3 is TGCAGCGTCCGGACAGCAGGCGAGCAGTACTTC. Translation gives CSVRTAGEQYF.

This chain links TRBV28 with TRBJ2-2; no reliable D call. V gave up 3 bases and J gave up 1 base, with 6 bases separating them. Per germline, CDR1 MDHEN and CDR2 SYDVKM. This CDR3 comprises 14 residues. DNA for the CDR3: TGTGCCAGCAGTTTCAAAGGGAACACCGGGGAGCTGTTTTTT. This encodes CASSFKGNTGELFF.

The rearrangement joins TRBV15 to TRBJ2-7; 10 bases map to TRBD2. V gave up 0 bases and J gave up 6 bases; unmatched junction bases: 11. CDR3 length equals 17 residues. Germline V gene sequence: CDR1 LNHNV, CDR2 YYDKDF (reference sequence). CDR3 in DNA: TGTGCCACCAGCAGAGATAGGGCCCTAGCGGGAGTGTCCGAGCAGTACTTC. Its translation: CATSRDRALAGVSEQYF.

This chain links TRBV7-9 with TRBJ2-7; D gene uncertain. This CDR3 is built from 16 residues. CDR1 is SEHNR and CDR2 is FQNEAQ in the germline V gene (reference sequence). V shed 2 bases and J shed 0 bases, with 14 bases lying between them. The CDR3 DNA is TGTGCCAGCAGCTTAACGCTGGGCCCGAGCTCCTACGAGCAGTACTTC. It is translated as CASSLTLGPSSYEQYF.

The chain couples TRBV30 to TRBJ2-7; 10 bases are a match to TRBD1. This CDR3 contains 16 residues. Germline CDR1 and CDR2: GTSNPN and SVGIG (reference sequence). V lost 3 bases, J lost 2 bases, and 10 bases stayed unmatched. The CDR3 DNA reads as TGTGCCTGGAGGGTCCCCGGGACAGGGGTAACCTACGAGCAGTACTTC. Its translation is CAWRVPGTGVTYEQYF.

This rearrangement joins TRBV21-1 to TRBJ1-5; TRBD1, as called in the table, went unchecked against the DNA. TRBV21-1 is an annotated pseudogene. The CDR3 totals 18 residues. Written as DNA, the CDR3 is TGTGCCAGCAGCAAAGGTATGCGTGGGTGCAGGAATAATCAGCCCCAGCATTTT. Its protein is CASSKGMRGCRNNQPQHF.

The chain joins TRBV18 to TRBJ1-1; D possibly corresponds to TRBD1 (5 bases). This CDR3 has 15 residues. Trimming pared 3 bases from V and 2 bases from J, leaving 13 bases between. The germline CDR1 and CDR2 sequences are KGHSH and LQKENI. The DNA for the CDR3 is TGTGCCAGCTCACCCCTCGAGGGGCTAAACACTGAAGCTTTCTTT. Its translation: CASSPLEGLNTEAFF.

The chain is built from TRBV28 and TRBJ1-5; TRBD1 agrees at 8 bases. CDR3 length: 13 amino acids. The V and J ends lost 5 bases and 7 bases, in that order; junction bases with no gene match: 4. Germline values: CDR1 MDHEN, CDR2 SYDVKM. CDR3 nucleotide sequence: TGTGCCAGCAGTGGACAGGGTTACCAGCCCCAGCATTTT. This codes for CASSGQGYQPQHF. Variable domain in full (rest from reference TRBV28 and TRBJ1-5): DVKVTQSSRYLVKRTGEKVFLECVQDMDHENMFWYRQDPGLGLRLIYFSYDVKMKEKGDIPEGYSVSREKKERFSLILESASTNQTSMYLCASSGQGYQPQHFGDGTRLSIL.

The rearrangement joins TRBV4-3 to TRBJ2-6; a weak D match, TRBD1 (6 bases). The CDR3 covers 20 residues. The V end lost 0 bases, the J end lost 0 bases, and 18 bases lay between the germline ends. Germline CDR1 reads LGHNA; CDR2 reads YSLEER. The CDR3 nucleotides read TGCGCCAGCAGCCAAGAGAGAATCGGGCAGGGGTACTCTGGGGCCAACGTCCTGACTTTC. As protein: CASSQERIGQGYSGANVLTF.

The gene calls are TRBV28 and TRBJ2-4; D ambiguous. The CDR3 has 16 amino acids. The germline V gene encodes CDR1 MDHEN and CDR2 SYDVKM. Trimming pared 6 bases from V and 0 bases from J, leaving 15 bases between. The CDR3: CASSRDRALAKNIQYF. The CDR3 coding sequence is TGTGCCAGCAGCCGCGACCGGGCCTTAGCCAAAAACATTCAGTACTTC.

The chain employs TRBV9 and TRBJ2-5, with a possible D match to TRBD2 (6 bases). The CDR3 has 15 amino acids. Between the trimmed V and J ends, which lost 3 bases and 7 bases, there was a span of 19 bases. Germline-derived CDR1 and CDR2 are SGDLS and YYNGEE. The CDR3: CASSAEGTQPGTQYF. The CDR3 DNA is TGTGCCAGCAGCGCAGAGGGGACTCAGCCCGGGACCCAGTACTTC.

The rearrangement joins TRBV5-1 to TRBJ1-5; D is ambiguous. This CDR3 spans 13 amino acids. CDR1 SGHRS and CDR2 YFSETQ come from the germline V gene. V lost 2 bases and J 4 bases, leaving 7 bases between the germline ends. The CDR3 loop reads CASSLGLNQPQHF. The CDR3, as DNA: TGCGCCAGCAGCTTAGGGTTGAATCAGCCCCAGCATTTT. The full variable domain, in which reference TRBV5-1 and TRBJ1-5 provide the parts outside the CDR3, is KAGVTQTPRYLIKTRGQQVTLSCSPISGHRSVSWYQQTPGQGLQFLFEYFSETQRNKGNFPGRFSGRQFSNSRSEMNVSTLELGDSALYLCASSLGLNQPQHFGDGTRLSIL.